The 17 T cell receptor beta chains presented below share a single source sample, sequenced in a study of identical twins. TCRdb reprocessed the 5' RACE reads with MiXCR, giving one entry per CDR3 protein. The sample records a few hundred thousand distinct CDR3 sequences, roughly 8.7% being singletons. Separately, the same data were catalogued under a study of yellow fever vaccine responses in identical twins.

Sequenced input: CD8+ T cells sorted from blood. These receptors all come from a woman younger than 35 in good health.

This clonotype was found a few times. This chain connects TRBV7-8 to TRBJ2-1; D remains unclear. Trimming removed 5 bases from V and 9 bases from J, with 14 bases in between. CDR1 and CDR2 (germline): SGHVS, FQNEAQ. The CDR3 consists of 13 residues. This CDR3 reads CASSKSRVGEQFF. Here the CDR3 DNA reads TGTGCCAGCAGCAAAAGTCGGGTTGGTGAGCAGTTCTTC.

The chain joins TRBV4-1 to TRBJ1-6, with D unclear. V shed 2 bases and J shed 3 bases, with 17 bases lying between them. The CDR3 is 18 residues long. CDR1 is MGHRA and CDR2 is YSYEKL in the germline V gene. The CDR3 region is CASSQTLPVGSYNSPLHF. The CDR3 DNA is TGCGCCAGCAGCCAAACCTTACCTGTGGGTAGCTATAATTCACCCCTCCACTTT.

The sample holds a few counts of this clonotype. The chain couples TRBV27 to TRBJ2-1; D is ambiguous. Germline CDR1 is MNHEY and CDR2 is SMNVEV (reference sequence). V was cut by 5 bases and J by 1 base, with 9 bases left in between. This CDR3 comprises 14 residues. The CDR3 sequence is CASSPYLSYNEQFF. CDR3 nucleotide sequence: TGTGCCAGCAGTCCCTACCTTTCCTACAATGAGCAGTTCTTC.

There are many counts of this clonotype. The gene calls are TRBV3-1 and TRBJ2-5; D not resolved. With 4 bases removed from V and 2 bases from J, the gap between germline ends came to 11 bases. The CDR3 has 14 residues. Looked up from germline, CDR1 is LGHDT and CDR2 is YNNKEL (reference sequence). DNA for the CDR3: TGTGCCAGCAGCCCCGTCCGGTATCAAGAGACCCAGTACTTC. Protein sequence: CASSPVRYQETQYF.

The CDR3 region has the DNA TGTGCCAGCAGCCTATCACTAGCGGGGTTTAATGAGCAGTTCTTC. Translation gives CASSLSLAGFNEQFF. This chain links TRBV11-2 with TRBJ2-1; 10 positions agree with TRBD2. The V gene's germline CDR1 is SGHAT and CDR2 FQNNGV. The CDR3 has 15 amino acids. V lost 5 bases, J lost 7 bases, and 8 bases stayed unmatched.

The V call is TRBV12-3 or TRBV12-4, the J call TRBJ2-3; 8 positions match TRBD1. The CDR3 totals 18 residues. CDR3 coding DNA: TGTACCCTCAATTCCCACCAGGGGCTCACAGGGGGAAGAGCTACGCAGTATTTT. This sequence encodes CTLNSHQGLTGGRATQYF.

CDR3 DNA: TGTGCCAGCAGCCAAGCCGCGGTTCCGCGGGAGGGCCGAGGGCAGTACTTC. It specifies CASSQAAVPREGRGQYF. The V call is TRBV14, the J call TRBJ2-7; TRBD2 matches at 9 bases. V shed 1 base, J shed 9 bases, and the junction held 16 bases outside the gene matches. Germline CDR1 reads SGHDN; CDR2 reads FVKESK. This CDR3 is built from 17 residues.

This clonotype was counted a few times. The rearrangement uses TRBV14 and TRBJ2-1; maybe TRBD1 (6 bases). The CDR3 extends over 18 amino acids. The V end lost 4 bases, the J end lost 9 bases, and 28 bases lay between the germline ends. CDR1 and CDR2 from the germline V gene are SGHDN and FVKESK. CDR3 sequence (DNA): TGTGCCAGCAGCCCCCCAGCTTACAGGGAAATAGGGCAGGGTGAGCAGTTCTTC. Translation: CASSPPAYREIGQGEQFF.

Comments on this clonotype: A read error is possible here, since a much larger clone lies one base away. V gene TRBV20-1 combines with J gene TRBJ2-1, with 9 bases aligning to TRBD2. Germline V CDR1 and CDR2: DFQATT, SNEGSKA (reference sequence). This CDR3 spans 15 amino acids. Written as DNA, the CDR3 is TGCAGTGCTAGGGAATCTAGCGGGGTAAACAATGAGCATTTCTTC. Its translation: CSARESSGVNNEHFF.

The chain employs TRBV14 and TRBJ1-2; perhaps TRBD1 as D (5 bases). V was cut by 0 bases and J by 8 bases, with 28 bases left in between. Germline V gene sequence: CDR1 SGHDN, CDR2 FVKESK. The CDR3 runs 19 residues. The CDR3 reads CASSQDPLRQSSPGGGYTF. In DNA form, the CDR3 reads TGTGCCAGCAGCCAAGATCCGTTGCGACAGTCGTCGCCCGGGGGAGGCTACACCTTC.

The chain is built from TRBV19 and TRBJ2-7; 9 bases line up with TRBD1. Germline CDR1 reads LNHDA; CDR2 reads SQIVND (reference sequence). Trimming removed 5 bases from V and 13 bases from J; junction bases left unmatched: 9. This CDR3 contains 12 residues. The CDR3 region has the DNA TGTGCCAGTAGTGCCGGGACAGGGTTTATCTACTTC. Protein sequence: CASSAGTGFIYF. The full variable domain, completed using reference TRBV19 and TRBJ2-7, is DGGITQSPKYLFRKEGQNVTLSCEQNLNHDAMYWYRQDPGQGLRLIYYSQIVNDFQKGDIAEGYSVSREKKESFPLTVTSAQKNPTAFYLCASSAGTGFIYFGPGTRLTVT.

The chain links TRBV15 to TRBJ1-1, with TRBD1 matching over 8 bases. CDR1 and CDR2 (germline): LNHNV, YYDKDF (reference sequence). Trimming cost V 3 bases and J 8 bases; bases outside gene matches: 5. The CDR3 is made up of 13 amino acids. CDR3 sequence reads: CATSRFRTGEAFF. DNA of the CDR3: TGTGCCACCAGCAGGTTCCGGACAGGGGAAGCTTTCTTT.

This clonotype was counted at least ten times. The chain is built from TRBV21-1 and TRBJ2-7; no DNA check was done on the table's D call, TRBD2. TRBV21-1 is reported as a pseudogene. The CDR3 consists of 16 residues. CDR3 DNA: TGTGCCAGCAGCAAAGGGGTAGGGCAGTTCTCCTACGAGCAGTACTTC. Its protein product is CASSKGVGQFSYEQYF.

This clonotype came up many times. This sequence joins TRBV29-1 and TRBJ1-2; D might be TRBD1 (6 bases). From germline, CDR1 is SQVTM and CDR2 ANQGSEA. The germline V and J ends were trimmed by 6 bases and 8 bases, with 13 bases remaining between them. The CDR3 is made up of 11 amino acids. The CDR3 region is CSVVQGLGYTF. In DNA, the CDR3 is TGCAGCGTAGTACAGGGCCTCGGCTACACCTTC.

Many counts were recorded for this clonotype. The chain recombines TRBV5-1 with TRBJ2-1; D is uncertain. Germline CDR1 and CDR2: SGHRS and YFSETQ. There are 15 residues in the CDR3. V was clipped by 4 bases and J by 8 bases, with 19 bases between them. CDR3 residues: CASSPPLTRGDEQFF. The CDR3 nucleotides are TGCGCCAGCAGCCCCCCCCTAACACGAGGCGATGAGCAGTTCTTC.

This clonotype was observed a handful of times. This chain links TRBV5-5 with TRBJ2-7; D perhaps matches TRBD2 (7 bases). V lost 4 bases and J lost 0, with 11 bases in between. This CDR3 comprises 14 residues. Germline CDR1 is SGHKS and CDR2 is YYEKEE (reference sequence). The DNA of the CDR3 is TGTGCCAGCAGCCGAGGGGGGGACTCCTACGAGCAGTACTTC. It is translated as CASSRGGDSYEQYF. The whole variable domain, remainder taken from reference TRBV5-5 and TRBJ2-7, is DAGVTQSPTHLIKTRGQQVTLRCSPISGHKSVSWYQQVLGQGPQFIFQYYEKEERGRGNFPDRFSARQFPNYSSELNVNALLLGDSALYLCASSRGGDSYEQYFGPGTRLTVT.

The chain recombines TRBV7-6 with TRBJ2-3; D gene unclear. V lost 2 bases and J lost 1, with 13 bases in between. The CDR3 is 16 residues long. Germline values: CDR1 SGHVS, CDR2 FNYEAQ. The CDR3 DNA follows: TGTGCCAGCAGCTTAAAGTTTAGAGTTGGCACAGATACGCAGTATTTT. This translates into CASSLKFRVGTDTQYF.